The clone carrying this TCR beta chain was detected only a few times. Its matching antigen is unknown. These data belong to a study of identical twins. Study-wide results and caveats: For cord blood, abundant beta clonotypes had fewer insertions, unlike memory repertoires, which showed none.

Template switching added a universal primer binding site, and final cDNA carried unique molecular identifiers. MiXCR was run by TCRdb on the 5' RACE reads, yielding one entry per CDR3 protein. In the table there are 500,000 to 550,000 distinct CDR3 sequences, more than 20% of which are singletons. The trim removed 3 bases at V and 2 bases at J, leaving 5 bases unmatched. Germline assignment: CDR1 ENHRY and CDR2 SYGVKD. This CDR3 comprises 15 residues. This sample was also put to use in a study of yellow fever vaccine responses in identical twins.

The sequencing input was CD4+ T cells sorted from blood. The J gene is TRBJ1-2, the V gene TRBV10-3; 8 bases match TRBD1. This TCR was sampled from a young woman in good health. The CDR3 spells CAISDSRDRNYGYTF. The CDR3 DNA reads TGTGCCATCAGTGATAGCCGGGACAGGAACTATGGCTACACCTTC.